Listed below are T cell receptor beta chains from one sample, sequenced in a study of neurological immune-mediated disorders. TCRdb re-analysed the 5' RACE reads in MiXCR, keeping a single row per CDR3 protein. The sample lists roughly 60,000 distinct CDR3 sequences; about 8.9% were seen once. The sequencing sample was made of PBMCs. All receptors derive from a man aged 25-45 years in good health. The CDR3 runs from the conserved cysteine through the conserved F or W. The D gene is left open where the match is weak. Clone size appears in some rows only: once, few, many, or a class for an expanded clone.

>many|TRBV7-2|NA|TRBJ2-7
CASSQYYEQYF
TGTGCCAGCAGCCAGTATTACGAGCAGTACTTC
>many|TRBV4-1|NA|TRBJ2-7
CASSQAIPGVEQYF
TGCGCCAGCAGCCAAGCTATACCAGGGGTCGAGCAGTACTTC
>many|TRBV7-9|NA|TRBJ1-1
CASSSSGRNEAFF
TGTGCCAGTTCAAGTTCGGGACGGAATGAAGCTTTCTTT
>many|TRBV7-9|TRBD1|TRBJ1-3
CASSRTGTGNTIYF
TGTGCCAGCAGCCGGACAGGGACTGGAAACACCATATATTTT
>NA|TRBV4-2|NA|TRBJ2-3
CASRLRRGPAAGADTQYF
TGTGCCAGCAGACTCCGGCGGGGGCCAGCGGCAGGGGCAGATACGCAGTATTTT
>medium-sized|TRBV7-9|TRBD2|TRBJ2-7
CASTPVTSGRAGSYEQYF
TGTGCCAGCACCCCCGTGACTAGCGGGAGGGCCGGGTCCTACGAGCAGTACTTC
>many|TRBV12-3/TRBV12-4|TRBD1|TRBJ2-2
CASRQQGSPGELFF
TGTGCCAGCAGGCAACAGGGGTCTCCCGGGGAGCTGTTTTTT
>many|TRBV20-1|TRBD2|TRBJ2-3
CSFGTSTSTDTQYF
TGCAGTTTCGGGACTAGCACCAGCACAGATACGCAGTATTTT
>many|TRBV20-1|TRBD1|TRBJ1-2
CSAQDGQGIYGYTF
TGCAGTGCCCAAGACGGACAGGGGATCTATGGCTACACCTTC
>many|TRBV10-3|TRBD2|TRBJ2-3
CAISEPSGSADTQYF
TGTGCCATCAGTGAGCCTAGCGGGAGCGCAGATACGCAGTATTTT
>many|TRBV4-1|NA|TRBJ1-1
CASSRTGTPDTEAFF
TGCGCCAGCAGCCGCACCGGGACTCCTGATACTGAAGCTTTCTTT
>many|TRBV5-5|NA|TRBJ1-2
CASSFEGRGGYTF
TGTGCCAGCAGCTTTGAGGGGCGAGGGGGCTACACCTTC
>many|TRBV5-1|TRBD2|TRBJ2-3
CASSLVPGGSSGTDTQYF
TGCGCCAGCAGCTTGGTCCCCGGCGGGAGTTCTGGCACAGATACGCAGTATTTT
>many|TRBV7-9|NA|TRBJ2-1
CASSEDITGGGEQFF
TGTGCCAGCAGCGAAGATATCACCGGGGGAGGTGAGCAGTTCTTC
>many|TRBV5-1|TRBD2|TRBJ2-5
CASKGGLAGGETQYF
TGCGCCAGCAAGGGGGGACTAGCGGGAGGAGAGACCCAGTACTTC
>NA|TRBV20-1|NA|TRBJ2-3
CSAPPMSGTDTQYF
TGCAGTGCCCCCCCCATGAGCGGCACAGATACGCAGTATTTT
>many|TRBV9|TRBD1|TRBJ2-7
CASSAGGDGEQYF
TGTGCCAGCAGCGCAGGGGGCGACGGCGAGCAGTACTTC
>many|TRBV27|NA|TRBJ2-4
CAITILAKNIQYF
TGTGCCATCACAATTCTAGCCAAAAACATTCAGTACTTC
>many|TRBV5-1|TRBD2|TRBJ2-7
CASSPYSGSSYEQYF
TGCGCCAGCAGCCCGTATAGCGGGAGCAGCTACGAGCAGTACTTC
>many|TRBV5-5|NA|TRBJ2-1
CASSLRWAYNEQFF
TGTGCCAGCAGCTTGAGGTGGGCTTACAATGAGCAGTTCTTC
>many|TRBV9|TRBD1|TRBJ2-3
CASTVTGAYTDTQYF
TGTGCCAGCACCGTGACAGGGGCCTATACAGATACGCAGTATTTT
>many|TRBV4-2|NA|TRBJ1-1
CASSQERIANTEAFF
TGTGCCAGCAGCCAAGAGCGGATAGCGAACACTGAAGCTTTCTTT
>NA|TRBV7-2|NA|TRBJ1-1
CASSLGQSYTEAFF
TGTGCCAGCAGCTTAGGCCAGTCCTACACTGAAGCTTTCTTT